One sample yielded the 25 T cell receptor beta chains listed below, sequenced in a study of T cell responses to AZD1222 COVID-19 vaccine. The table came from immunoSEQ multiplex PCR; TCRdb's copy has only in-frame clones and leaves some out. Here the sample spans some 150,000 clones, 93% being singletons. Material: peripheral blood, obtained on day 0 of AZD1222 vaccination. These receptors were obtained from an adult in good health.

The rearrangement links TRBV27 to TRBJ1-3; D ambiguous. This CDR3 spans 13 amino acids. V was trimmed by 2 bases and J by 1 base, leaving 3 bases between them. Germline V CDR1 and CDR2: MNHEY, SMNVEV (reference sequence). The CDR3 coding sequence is TGTGCCAGCAGTTTACTGTCTGGAAACACCATATATTTT. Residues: CASSLLSGNTIYF.

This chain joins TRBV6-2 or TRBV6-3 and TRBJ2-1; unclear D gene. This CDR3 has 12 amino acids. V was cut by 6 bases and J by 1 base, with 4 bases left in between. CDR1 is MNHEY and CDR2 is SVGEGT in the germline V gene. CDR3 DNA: TGTGCCAGCAGCGATTCCTACAATGAGCAGTTCTTC. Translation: CASSDSYNEQFF.

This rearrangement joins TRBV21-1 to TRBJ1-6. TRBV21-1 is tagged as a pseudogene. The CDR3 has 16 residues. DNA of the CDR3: TGTGCCAGCACCCTAACCTTACGGAAGAAGGGATCACCCCTCCACTTT. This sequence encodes CASTLTLRKKGSPLHF.

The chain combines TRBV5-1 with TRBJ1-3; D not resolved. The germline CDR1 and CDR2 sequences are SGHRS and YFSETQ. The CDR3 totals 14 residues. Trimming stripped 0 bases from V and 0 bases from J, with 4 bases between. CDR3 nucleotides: TGCGCCAGCAGCTTGGAAATCTCTGGAAACACCATATATTTT. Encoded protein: CASSLEISGNTIYF.

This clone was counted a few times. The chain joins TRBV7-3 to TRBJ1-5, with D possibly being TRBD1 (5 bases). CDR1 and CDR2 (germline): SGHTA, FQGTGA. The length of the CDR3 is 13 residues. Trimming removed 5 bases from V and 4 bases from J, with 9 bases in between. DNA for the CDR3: TGTGCCAGCAGCCCCGGGGCAAATCAGCCCCAGCATTTT. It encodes CASSPGANQPQHF.

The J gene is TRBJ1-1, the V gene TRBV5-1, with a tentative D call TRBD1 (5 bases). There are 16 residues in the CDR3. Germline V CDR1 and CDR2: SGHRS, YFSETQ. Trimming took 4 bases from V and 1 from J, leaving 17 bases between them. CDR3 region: CASSHLRQGTNTEAFF. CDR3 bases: TGCGCCAGCAGCCACCTAAGGCAGGGAACGAACACTGAAGCTTTCTTT.

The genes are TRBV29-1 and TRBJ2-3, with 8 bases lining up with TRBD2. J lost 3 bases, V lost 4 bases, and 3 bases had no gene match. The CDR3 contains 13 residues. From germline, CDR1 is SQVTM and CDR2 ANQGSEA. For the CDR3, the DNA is TGCAGCGTTGGACGGGAGGGAACAGATACGCAGTATTTT. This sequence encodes CSVGREGTDTQYF.

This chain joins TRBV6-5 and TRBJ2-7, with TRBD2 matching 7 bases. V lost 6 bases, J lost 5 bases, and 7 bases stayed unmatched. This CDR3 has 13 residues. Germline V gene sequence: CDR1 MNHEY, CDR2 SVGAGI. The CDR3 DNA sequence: TGTGCCAGCAGCCGAGGCCGGGGGGACGAGCAGTACTTC. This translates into CASSRGRGDEQYF.

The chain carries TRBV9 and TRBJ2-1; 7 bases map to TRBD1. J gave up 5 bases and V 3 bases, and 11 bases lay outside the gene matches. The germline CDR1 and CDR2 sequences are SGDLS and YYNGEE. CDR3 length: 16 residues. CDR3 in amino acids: CASSAYFGQDHNEQFF. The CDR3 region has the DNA TGTGCCAGCAGCGCATACTTTGGACAGGACCACAATGAGCAGTTCTTC. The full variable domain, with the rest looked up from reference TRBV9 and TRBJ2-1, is DSGVTQTPKHLITATGQRVTLRCSPRSGDLSVYWYQQSLDQGLQFLIQYYNGEERAKGNILERFSAQQFPDLHSELNLSSLELGDSALYFCASSAYFGQDHNEQFFGPGTRLTVL.

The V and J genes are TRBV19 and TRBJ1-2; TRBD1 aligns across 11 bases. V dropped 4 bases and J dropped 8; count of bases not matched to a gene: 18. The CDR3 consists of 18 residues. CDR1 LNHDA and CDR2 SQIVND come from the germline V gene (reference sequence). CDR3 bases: TGTGCCAGTAGTACCGGGCTTCTTATCGGACAGGGGGCGCGAGGCTACACCTTC. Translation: CASSTGLLIGQGARGYTF.

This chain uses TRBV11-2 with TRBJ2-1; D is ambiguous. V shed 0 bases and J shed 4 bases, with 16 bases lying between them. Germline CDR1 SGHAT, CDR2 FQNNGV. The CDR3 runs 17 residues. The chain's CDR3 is CASSLEGLSSLYNEQFF. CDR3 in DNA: TGTGCCAGCAGCTTAGAGGGTTTATCCTCTCTTTACAATGAGCAGTTCTTC.

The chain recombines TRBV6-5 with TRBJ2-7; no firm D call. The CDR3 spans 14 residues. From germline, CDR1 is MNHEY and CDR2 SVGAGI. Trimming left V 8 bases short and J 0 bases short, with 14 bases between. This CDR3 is CASWVVGTSYEQYF. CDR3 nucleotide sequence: TGTGCCAGCTGGGTGGTCGGAACCTCCTACGAGCAGTACTTC.

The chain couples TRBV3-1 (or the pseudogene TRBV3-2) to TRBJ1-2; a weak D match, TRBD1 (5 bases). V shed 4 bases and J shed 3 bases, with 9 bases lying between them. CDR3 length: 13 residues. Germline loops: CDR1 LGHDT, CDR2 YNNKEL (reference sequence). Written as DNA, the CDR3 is TGTGCCAGCAGCCGCTGGGGGGACTATGGCTACACCTTC. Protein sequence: CASSRWGDYGYTF.

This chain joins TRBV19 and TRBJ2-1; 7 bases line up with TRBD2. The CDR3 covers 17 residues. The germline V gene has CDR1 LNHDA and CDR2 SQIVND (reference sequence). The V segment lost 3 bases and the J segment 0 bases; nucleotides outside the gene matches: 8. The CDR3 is CASSITGLESSYNEQFF. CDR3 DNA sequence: TGTGCCAGTAGTATTACCGGACTAGAGAGCTCCTACAATGAGCAGTTCTTC.

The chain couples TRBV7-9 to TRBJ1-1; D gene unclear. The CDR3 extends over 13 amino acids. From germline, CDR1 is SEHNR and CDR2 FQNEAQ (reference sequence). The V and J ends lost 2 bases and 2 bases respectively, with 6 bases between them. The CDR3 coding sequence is TGTGCCAGCAGCTTACAGGATAACACTGAAGCTTTCTTT. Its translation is CASSLQDNTEAFF. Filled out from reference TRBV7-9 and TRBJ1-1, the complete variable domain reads DTGVSQNPRHKITKRGQNVTFRCDPISEHNRLYWYRQTLGQGPEFLTYFQNEAQLEKSRLLSDRFSAERPKGSFSTLEIQRTEQGDSAMYLCASSLQDNTEAFFGQGTRLTVV.

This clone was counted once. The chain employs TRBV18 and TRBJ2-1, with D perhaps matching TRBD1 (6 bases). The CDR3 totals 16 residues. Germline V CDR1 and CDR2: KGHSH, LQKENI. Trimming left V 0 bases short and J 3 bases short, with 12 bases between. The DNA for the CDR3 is TGTGCCAGCTCACCACCCCGCAGGGGCGACTACAATGAGCAGTTCTTC. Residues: CASSPPRRGDYNEQFF.

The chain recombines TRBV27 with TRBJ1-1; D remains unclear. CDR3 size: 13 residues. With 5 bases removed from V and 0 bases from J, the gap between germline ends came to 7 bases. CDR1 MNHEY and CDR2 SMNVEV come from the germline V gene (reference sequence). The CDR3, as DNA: TGTGCCAGCAGTCTCGGGATGAACACTGAAGCTTTCTTT. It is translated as CASSLGMNTEAFF.

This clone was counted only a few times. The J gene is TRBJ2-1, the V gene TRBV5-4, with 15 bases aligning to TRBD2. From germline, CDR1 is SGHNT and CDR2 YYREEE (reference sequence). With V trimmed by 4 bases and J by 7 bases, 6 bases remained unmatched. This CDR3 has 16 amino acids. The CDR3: CASSTTGTSGRNEQFF. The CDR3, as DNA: TGTGCCAGCAGCACTACCGGGACTAGCGGGAGGAATGAGCAGTTCTTC.

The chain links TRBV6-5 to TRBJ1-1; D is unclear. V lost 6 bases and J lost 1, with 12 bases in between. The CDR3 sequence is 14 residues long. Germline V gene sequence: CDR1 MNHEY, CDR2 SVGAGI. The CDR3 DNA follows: TGTGCCAGCAGATTACCTCCAGGGAACACTGAAGCTTTCTTT. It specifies CASRLPPGNTEAFF.

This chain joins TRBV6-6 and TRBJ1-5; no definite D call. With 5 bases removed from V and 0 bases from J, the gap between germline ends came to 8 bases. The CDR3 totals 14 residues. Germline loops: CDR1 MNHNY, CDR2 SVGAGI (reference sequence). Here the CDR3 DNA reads TGTGCCAGCAGTCAGACAAGTAGCAATCAGCCCCAGCATTTT. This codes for CASSQTSSNQPQHF.

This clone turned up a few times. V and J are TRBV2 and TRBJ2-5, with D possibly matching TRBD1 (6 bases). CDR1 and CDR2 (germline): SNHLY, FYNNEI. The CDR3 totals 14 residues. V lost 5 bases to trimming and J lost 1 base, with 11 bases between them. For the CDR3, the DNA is TGTGCCAGCAGTCCCGGACAGCTCCAAGAGACCCAGTACTTC. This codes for CASSPGQLQETQYF.

The CDR3, as DNA: TGTGCCAGCAGAGGGGAGAACACCGGGGAGCTGTTTTTT. Translated, it gives CASRGENTGELFF. This chain uses TRBV2 with TRBJ2-2; D is perhaps TRBD1 (5 bases). Per germline, CDR1 SNHLY and CDR2 FYNNEI. The V end was cut by 6 bases, the J end by 1 base, with 6 bases between. The CDR3 consists of 13 residues.

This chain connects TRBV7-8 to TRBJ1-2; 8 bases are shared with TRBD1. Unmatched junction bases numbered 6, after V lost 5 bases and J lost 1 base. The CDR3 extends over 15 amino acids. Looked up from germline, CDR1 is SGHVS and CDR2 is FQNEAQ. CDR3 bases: TGTGCCAGCAGCCGAGACAGGGGCAGTAACTATGGCTACACCTTC. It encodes CASSRDRGSNYGYTF.

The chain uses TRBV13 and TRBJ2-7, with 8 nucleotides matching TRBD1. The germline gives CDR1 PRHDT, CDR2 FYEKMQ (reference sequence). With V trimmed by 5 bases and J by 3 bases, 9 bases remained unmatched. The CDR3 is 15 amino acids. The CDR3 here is CASSLPGQDGYEQYF. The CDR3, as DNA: TGTGCCAGCAGCCTGCCGGGACAGGATGGCTACGAGCAGTACTTC.

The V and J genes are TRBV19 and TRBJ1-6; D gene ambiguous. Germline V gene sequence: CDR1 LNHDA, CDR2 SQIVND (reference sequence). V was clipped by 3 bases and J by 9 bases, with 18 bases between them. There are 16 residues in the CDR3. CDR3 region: CASSIRTGLWGSPLHF. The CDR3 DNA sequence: TGTGCCAGTAGTATCCGGACCGGGCTTTGGGGTTCACCCCTCCACTTT.